Listed below are T cell receptor beta chains from one sample, sequenced in a study of identical twins. TCRdb reanalysed the 5' RACE reads using MiXCR and keeps one entry per CDR3 protein. The sample yields over 200,000 distinct CDR3 sequences, over 8% seen once. The sequencing sample was made of memory (CD45RO+) T cells sorted from blood. These receptors came from a woman aged 18-29 years in good health. CDR3s include the opening cysteine and the closing phenylalanine or tryptophan. The D gene is left open where the match is weak. Clone size is shown for a subset of rows, as once, few, many or a class of expanded clone.

clone size	V gene	J gene	D gene	CDR3 protein	CDR3 DNA
few	TRBV20-1	TRBJ1-1	NA	CSASRGRGVTEAFF	TGCAGTGCTAGTAGGGGAAGGGGTGTCACTGAAGCTTTCTTT
NA	TRBV30	TRBJ2-2	NA	CAWSVSGANTGELFF	TGTGCCTGGAGTGTCTCGGGGGCGAACACCGGGGAGCTGTTTTTT
few	TRBV10-3	TRBJ1-5	TRBD1	CATGQGANRGNQPQHF	TGTGCCACGGGACAGGGGGCGAATAGAGGCAATCAGCCCCAGCATTTT
NA	TRBV6-2/TRBV6-3	TRBJ2-1	NA	CASSYSFGESEQFF	TGTGCCAGCAGTTACTCTTTTGGGGAGAGTGAGCAGTTCTTC
NA	TRBV20-1	TRBJ2-1	TRBD2	CSARYGLAPNEQFF	TGCAGTGCTAGATACGGACTAGCACCCAATGAGCAGTTCTTC
many	TRBV10-3	TRBJ1-2	NA	CAIDGGSDYGYTF	TGTGCCATCGACGGGGGCTCGGACTATGGCTACACCTTC
many	TRBV5-1	TRBJ1-2	NA	CASSLDSPNYGYTF	TGCGCCAGCAGCTTGGACAGTCCCAACTATGGCTACACCTTC
few	TRBV5-1	TRBJ2-1	NA	CASSLEDSYNEQFF	TGCGCCAGCAGCTTGGAGGACTCCTACAATGAGCAGTTCTTC
NA	TRBV18	TRBJ2-5	NA	CASSRPNQETQYF	TGTGCCAGCTCACGACCGAACCAAGAGACCCAGTACTTC
NA	TRBV20-1	TRBJ2-7	NA	CSASHSSAMDEQYF	TGCAGTGCGTCGCATTCTAGCGCAATGGACGAGCAGTACTTC
NA	TRBV9	TRBJ1-1	NA	CASSARPIMTEAFF	TGTGCCAGCAGCGCCCGACCAATAATGACTGAAGCTTTCTTT
few	TRBV7-9	TRBJ2-3	NA	CASSPRGGSGDTQYF	TGTGCCAGCAGCCCCCGTGGGGGTTCGGGGGATACGCAGTATTTT
NA	TRBV6-2/TRBV6-3	TRBJ2-4	NA	CASSPGVLSKNIQYF	TGTGCCAGCAGCCCGGGAGTTCTCTCCAAAAACATTCAGTACTTC
many	TRBV5-1	TRBJ2-1	TRBD2	CASSLGGLAGGLEQFF	TGCGCCAGCAGCTTAGGCGGACTAGCGGGGGGGCTCGAGCAGTTCTTC
NA	TRBV20-1	TRBJ1-2	TRBD1	CSARDQGTASYGYTF	TGCAGTGCTAGAGACCAAGGGACAGCCAGCTATGGCTACACCTTC
NA	TRBV10-3	TRBJ2-5	TRBD2	CAISVAGGRQETQYF	TGTGCCATCAGTGTCGCGGGGGGGCGGCAAGAGACCCAGTACTTC
many	TRBV11-2	TRBJ2-1	NA	CASSLNGDNEQFF	TGTGCCAGCAGCTTGAACGGAGACAATGAGCAGTTCTTC
few	TRBV29-1	TRBJ2-2	NA	CSVGDTGELFF	TGCAGCGTTGGGGACACCGGGGAGCTGTTTTTT
few	TRBV11-2	TRBJ2-3	TRBD1	CASSSRYRGSTDTQYF	TGTGCCAGCAGCTCTCGTTACAGGGGAAGCACAGATACGCAGTATTTT
many	TRBV6-1	TRBJ2-1	TRBD2	CASSVHLAASYNEQFF	TGTGCCAGCAGTGTCCACCTAGCGGCTTCCTACAATGAGCAGTTCTTC